This TCR beta chain is drawn from a study of cytomegalovirus exposure and HLA in healthy donors. Sequencing used immunoSEQ multiplex PCR; TCRdb keeps in-frame clones, though not all of them. The table shows under 200,000 clones, with roughly 86% occurring only once. In regard to this clone: Its antigen is as yet unknown.

CDR3 length: 16 amino acids. Per the germline V gene, CDR1 is MNHNY and CDR2 is SVGAGI (reference sequence). V lost 7 bases, J lost 4 bases, and 22 bases lay in between. Points from the study as a whole: Among TCR beta chains, those listed as cytomegalovirus-associated numbered over 150. In the approximately 120 validation repertoires, a later analysis found that first-cohort TCR clusters tended to co-occur.

This clonotype originated in a man younger than 35 in good health and CMV-seropositive. J is TRBJ2-5 and V is TRBV6-6; D is possibly TRBD2 (5 bases). Sequenced input: PBMCs. The CDR3 here is CASKGQQRIKAETQYF. As DNA, the CDR3 is TGTGCCAGCAAAGGTCAGCAGCGGATTAAGGCAGAGACCCAGTACTTC.